This entry lists 23 T cell receptor beta chains sequenced from one sample in a study of T cell clones after liver transplantation. Profiled with immunoSEQ multiplex PCR; TCRdb holds only in-frame clones, not every one. The sample lists 40,000 to 65,000 clones; around 84% were seen once. The sample here was CD4+ T cells from blood, taken before liver transplant. The receptors here all came from a human donor who received a liver transplant.

This sequence joins TRBV18 and TRBJ2-7, with D uncertain. V was cut by 0 bases and J by 4 bases, with 10 bases left in between. The CDR3 loop spans 14 amino acids. Germline-derived CDR1 and CDR2 are KGHSH and LQKENI. The chain's CDR3 is CASSPPYQTYEQYF. The CDR3 region has the DNA TGTGCCAGCTCACCACCATACCAGACTTACGAGCAGTACTTC.

The chain has TRBV6-1 and TRBJ2-1; D is possibly TRBD2 (5 bases). V lost 0 bases to trimming and J lost 0 bases, with 6 bases between them. Germline loops: CDR1 MNHNS, CDR2 SASEGT. The CDR3 totals 15 residues. The CDR3 protein is CASSEAGSSYNEQFF. In nucleotides, the CDR3 is TGTGCCAGCAGTGAAGCGGGGAGCTCCTACAATGAGCAGTTCTTC.

The chain uses TRBV4-3 and TRBJ2-6; TRBD1 might be the D (5 bases). CDR3 length equals 15 residues. Trimming removed 1 base at V and 4 bases at J, with 8 bases between. Germline V lookup: CDR1 LGHNA, CDR2 YSLEER. CDR3 in amino acids: CASSQAGFGANVLTF. CDR3 bases: TGCGCCAGCAGCCAAGCAGGGTTCGGGGCCAACGTCCTGACTTTC.

A single count supports this clone. This chain connects TRBV5-5 to TRBJ2-7, with 9 bases identical to TRBD2. Germline trimming cut 1 base from V and 2 bases from J; bases unmatched to any gene: 1. The germline gives CDR1 SGHKS, CDR2 YYEKEE (reference sequence). The CDR3 totals 14 residues. Here the CDR3 DNA reads TGTGCCAGCAGCTTGACTAGCGGGCCCTACGAGCAGTACTTC. This sequence encodes CASSLTSGPYEQYF.

This chain uses TRBV6-5 with TRBJ1-2, with a weak D call TRBD1 (6 bases). The germline V and J ends were trimmed by 7 bases and 2 bases, with 14 bases remaining between them. Germline CDR1 MNHEY, CDR2 SVGAGI. This CDR3 is built from 14 residues. In DNA form, the CDR3 reads TGTGCCAGCACCCCTTCAGGGACAAACTATGGCTACACCTTC. Its translation is CASTPSGTNYGYTF.

This chain uses TRBV11-1 with TRBJ2-3; D gene uncertain. V lost 7 bases and J lost 2, with 13 bases in between. CDR1 is SGHAT and CDR2 is FQDESV in the germline V gene (reference sequence). This CDR3 region has 14 residues. CDR3 DNA: TGTGCCAGCAAAACCGCCTGGGTCACAGATACGCAGTATTTT. It specifies CASKTAWVTDTQYF. Variable domain in full (rest from reference TRBV11-1 and TRBJ2-3): EAEVAQSPRYKITEKSQAVAFWCDPISGHATLYWYRQILGQGPELLVQFQDESVVDDSQLPKDRFSAERLKGVDSTLKIQPAELGDSAMYLCASKTAWVTDTQYFGPGTRLTVL.

The genes are TRBV18 and TRBJ2-7; D perhaps matches TRBD2 (5 bases). V was cut by 3 bases and J by 6 bases, with 12 bases left in between. CDR1 is KGHSH and CDR2 is LQKENI in the germline V gene. The CDR3 is 13 amino acids. As DNA, the CDR3 is TGTGCCAGCTCACCGGAGGAACGGCGCGAGCAGTACTTC. Translating gives CASSPEERREQYF.

The V gene is TRBV7-2, the J gene TRBJ2-3; D is uncertain. Per germline, CDR1 SGHTA and CDR2 FQGNSA. This CDR3 is built from 13 residues. The germline V and J ends were trimmed by 5 bases and 4 bases, with 10 bases remaining between them. The DNA of the CDR3 is TGTGCCAGCAGCCCAGACCCCCCAGATACGCAGTATTTT. Encoded protein: CASSPDPPDTQYF.

This clone came up once. The chain carries TRBV20-1 and TRBJ2-3; D not certain. V was shortened by 7 bases and J by 7 bases, with 12 bases between the two germline ends. CDR3 length: 11 amino acids. The germline CDR1 and CDR2 sequences are DFQATT and SNEGSKA (reference sequence). The CDR3 is CSVLGSHTQYF. DNA of the CDR3: TGCAGTGTCCTGGGGTCCCATACGCAGTATTTT.

The chain links TRBV7-2 to TRBJ2-5, with 9 bases fitting TRBD1. The CDR3 covers 16 residues. Unmatched junction bases numbered 3, after V lost 1 base and J lost 0 bases. Per the germline V gene, CDR1 is SGHTA and CDR2 is FQGNSA. CDR3 nucleotide sequence: TGTGCCAGCAGCTTAGACGGGACAGGGTACCAAGAGACCCAGTACTTC. Amino acids: CASSLDGTGYQETQYF.

This clone came up a few times. J is TRBJ1-5 and V is TRBV30; D is perhaps TRBD1 (5 bases). The ends were cut back, 2 bases at V and 3 bases at J, with 8 bases in the middle. The CDR3 extends over 13 amino acids. Per the germline V gene, CDR1 is GTSNPN and CDR2 is SVGIG (reference sequence). Here the CDR3 reads CAWSSTVNQPQHF. The CDR3 DNA follows: TGTGCCTGGAGTTCGACAGTCAATCAGCCCCAGCATTTT. The full variable domain, in which reference TRBV30 and TRBJ1-5 provide the parts outside the CDR3, is SQTIHQWPATLVQPVGSPLSLECTVEGTSNPNLYWYRQAAGRGLQLLFYSVGIGQISSEVPQNLSASRPQDRQFILSSKKLLLSDSGFYLCAWSSTVNQPQHFGDGTRLSIL.

In this sample, this clone turned up once. This sequence joins TRBV10-2 and TRBJ1-2; D remains unclear. The CDR3 covers 13 residues. The V and J ends lost 2 bases and 3 bases respectively, with 7 bases between them. Per the germline V gene, CDR1 is WSHSY and CDR2 is SAAADI. The CDR3 reads CASSEAHYYGYTF. As DNA, the CDR3 is TGCGCCAGCAGTGAGGCTCACTACTATGGCTACACCTTC.

This chain uses TRBV11-2 with TRBJ1-1; D remains ambiguous. Per the germline V gene, CDR1 is SGHAT and CDR2 is FQNNGV. CDR3 length equals 14 residues. The V gene lost 4 bases and the J gene lost 8 bases, with 17 bases spanning the gap. The CDR3 DNA is TGTGCCAGCAGCTCCCCAGTCCTTGCTAACGAAGCTTTCTTT. It yields the protein CASSSPVLANEAFF.

The gene calls are TRBV5-6 and TRBJ1-5; D gene ambiguous. The germline gives CDR1 SGHDT, CDR2 YYEEEE. Trimming pared 2 bases from V and 4 bases from J, leaving 7 bases between. The CDR3 is made up of 13 amino acids. The CDR3 region is CASSFEGNQPQHF. The CDR3 nucleotides are TGTGCCAGCAGCTTCGAGGGTAATCAGCCCCAGCATTTT. Filled out from reference TRBV5-6 and TRBJ1-5, the complete variable domain reads DAGVTQSPTHLIKTRGQQVTLRCSPKSGHDTVSWYQQALGQGPQFIFQYYEEEERQRGNFPDRFSGHQFPNYSSELNVNALLLGDSALYLCASSFEGNQPQHFGDGTRLSIL.

CDR3 nucleotides: TGTGCCAGCAGTCCACGGGCGACTGGCTCCTACGAGCAGTACTTC. This encodes CASSPRATGSYEQYF. This sequence joins TRBV25-1 and TRBJ2-7; D gene ambiguous. The germline V gene has CDR1 MGHDK and CDR2 SYGVNS. The ends were cut back, 5 bases at V and 0 bases at J, with 14 bases in the middle. The CDR3 extends over 15 amino acids.

The table lists this clone with a count of one. The rearrangement links TRBV6-1 to TRBJ2-5, with D tentatively TRBD2 (6 bases). Trimming removed 5 bases from V and 2 bases from J, with 9 bases in between. Germline CDR1 and CDR2: MNHNS and SASEGT. This CDR3 has 13 residues. The CDR3 DNA reads TGTGCCAGCAGTTGGACTATTCAAGAGACCCAGTACTTC. It translates to CASSWTIQETQYF.

This clone was detected a few times. V gene TRBV11-2 combines with J gene TRBJ1-1; possible D gene TRBD1, 5 bases. V lost 2 bases and J lost 8, with 9 bases in between. Germline CDR1 SGHAT, CDR2 FQNNGV. The length of the CDR3 is 12 residues. The CDR3 nucleotides are TGTGCCAGCAGCTTAATACAGGCAGAAGCTTTCTTT. This gives the protein CASSLIQAEAFF.

This chain links TRBV6-1 with TRBJ2-7; possible D gene TRBD2, 6 bases. Germline V gene sequence: CDR1 MNHNS, CDR2 SASEGT. Trimming took 4 bases from V and 0 from J, leaving 10 bases between them. CDR3 length: 14 amino acids. The CDR3 here is CASSGRRDSYEQYF. The CDR3, as DNA: TGTGCCAGCAGTGGTCGGAGGGACTCCTACGAGCAGTACTTC.

The count of this clone is one. The V call is TRBV28, the J call TRBJ1-1; D is unclear. The germline gives CDR1 MDHEN, CDR2 SYDVKM. V gave up 5 bases and J gave up 7 bases, with 14 bases separating them. The CDR3 is 13 amino acids. CDR3 DNA: TGTGCCAGCAGTCCCCCCCGGACGGTTGAAGCTTTCTTT. Amino acids: CASSPPRTVEAFF.

A few counts support this clone. The V and J genes are TRBV4-1 and TRBJ2-5, with D tentatively TRBD1 (6 bases). V shed 1 base and J shed 3 bases, with 6 bases lying between them. The CDR3 runs to 13 residues. Germline values: CDR1 MGHRA, CDR2 YSYEKL. The chain's CDR3 is CASSQGTEETQYF. The CDR3 DNA reads TGCGCCAGCAGCCAAGGGACAGAAGAGACCCAGTACTTC.

This clone was observed once. The chain links TRBV25-1 to TRBJ2-1, with 7 positions matching TRBD1. V gave up 5 bases and J gave up 6 bases; unmatched junction bases: 4. Germline values: CDR1 MGHDK, CDR2 SYGVNS. The CDR3 is 13 residues long. The CDR3 DNA follows: TGTGCCAGCAGTCAACAGGGGTTCAATGAGCAGTTCTTC. Translation: CASSQQGFNEQFF.

The rearrangement joins TRBV7-2 to TRBJ2-1, with TRBD1 matching 8 bases. The V and J ends lost 6 bases and 6 bases, in that order; junction bases with no gene match: 13. The CDR3 extends over 16 amino acids. The germline gives CDR1 SGHTA, CDR2 FQGNSA. CDR3 sequence: CASSRPPGQAINEQFF. The DNA of the CDR3 is TGTGCCAGCAGTCGTCCCCCGGGACAGGCCATCAATGAGCAGTTCTTC. Drawing the rest from reference TRBV7-2 and TRBJ2-1, the complete variable domain is GAGVSQSPSNKVTEKGKDVELRCDPISGHTALYWYRQSLGQGLEFLIYFQGNSAPDKSGLPSDRFSAERTGGSVSTLTIQRTQQEDSAVYLCASSRPPGQAINEQFFGPGTRLTVL.

V gene TRBV5-6 combines with J gene TRBJ1-3, with no clear D. V was cut by 4 bases and J by 0 bases, with 11 bases left in between. This CDR3 has 15 amino acids. Germline CDR1 and CDR2: SGHDT and YYEEEE. CDR3 DNA: TGTGCCAGCAGCCTCGGAGAAAGCTCTGGAAACACCATATATTTT. The encoded protein is CASSLGESSGNTIYF.